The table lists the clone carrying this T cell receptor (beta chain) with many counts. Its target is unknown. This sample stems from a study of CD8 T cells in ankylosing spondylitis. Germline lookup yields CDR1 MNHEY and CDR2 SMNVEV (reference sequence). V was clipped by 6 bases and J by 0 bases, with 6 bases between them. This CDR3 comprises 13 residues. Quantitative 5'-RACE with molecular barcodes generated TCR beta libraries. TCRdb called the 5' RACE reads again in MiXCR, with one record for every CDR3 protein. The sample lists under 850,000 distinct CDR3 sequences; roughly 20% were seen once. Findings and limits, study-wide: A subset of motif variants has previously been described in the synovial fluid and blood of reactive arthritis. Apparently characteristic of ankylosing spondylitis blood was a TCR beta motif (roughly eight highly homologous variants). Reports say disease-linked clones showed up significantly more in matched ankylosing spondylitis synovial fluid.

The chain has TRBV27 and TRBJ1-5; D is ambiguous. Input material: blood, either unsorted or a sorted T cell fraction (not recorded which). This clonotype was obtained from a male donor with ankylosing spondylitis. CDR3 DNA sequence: TGTGCCAGCAGGACCTATAGCAATCAGCCCCAGCATTTT. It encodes CASRTYSNQPQHF.